The entry below describes one T cell receptor beta chain. Antigen: not known. This sample stems from a study of T cell repertoires in cytomegalovirus infection. Whole-study context: Recently identified HLA-C-restricted CMV epitopes were among the peptides used. It was the public TCR beta signatures that indicated both CMV infection and matching HLA type. Study-level points and caveats: Carriage of CMV together with the relevant HLA was identifiable through cumulative public TCR beta family frequency.

One entry per CDR3 protein results from TCRdb running MiXCR on the reads. The repertoire holds a few hundred thousand distinct CDR3 sequences, with 29% as singletons. Germline V gene data show CDR1 as SGHKS and CDR2 as YYEKEE (reference sequence). The CDR3 loop spans 13 amino acids. Trimming took 1 base from V and 2 from J, leaving 6 bases between them. The chain uses TRBV5-5 and TRBJ1-2; no reliable D call. The clonotype originates from a human donor in good health (CMV status not recorded). Some clones in this sample may be carry-over from other donors' samples. The sample here was cultured PBMCs, taken from culture after CMV antigen stimulation. The CDR3 coding sequence is TGTGCCAGCAGCTTGTTAGAAAACTATGGCTACACCTTC. Translation: CASSLLENYGYTF.